This T cell receptor beta chain was identified in a study of blood T cell repertoires in COVID-19. Study as a whole: Researchers got acute and convalescent COVID-19 samples from the United States, Italy and Spain.

V shed 5 bases and J 5 bases; nucleotides not matched to a gene: 10. The CDR3 is made up of 15 amino acids. In germline, CDR1 is LNHDA, CDR2 SQIVND (reference sequence). The sample holds one count of this clone. The table came from immunoSEQ multiplex PCR; TCRdb's copy has only in-frame clones and leaves some out. The top ten clones hold around 5.3% of a sample with roughly 39,000 clones, 85% to 95% of them seen once. The chain carries TRBV19 and TRBJ1-1; 8 bases align to TRBD1. This TCR derives from a human donor in a cohort sampled during active COVID-19. The sample comprised peripheral blood. DNA of the CDR3: TGTGCCAGTAGTCCGGGGACAGGTTATAGGACTGAAGCTTTCTTT. It yields the protein CASSPGTGYRTEAFF.